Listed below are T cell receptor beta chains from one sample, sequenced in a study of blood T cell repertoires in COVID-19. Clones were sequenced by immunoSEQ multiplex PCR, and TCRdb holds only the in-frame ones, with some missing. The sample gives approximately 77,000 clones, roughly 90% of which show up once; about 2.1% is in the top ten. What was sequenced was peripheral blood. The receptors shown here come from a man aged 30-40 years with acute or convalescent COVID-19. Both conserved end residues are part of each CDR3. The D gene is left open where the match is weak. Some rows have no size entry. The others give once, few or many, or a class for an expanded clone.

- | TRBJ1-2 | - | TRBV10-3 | TGTGCCATCAGTACTTTGCTCGGGTCCTATGGCTACACCTTC | CAISTLLGSYGYTF
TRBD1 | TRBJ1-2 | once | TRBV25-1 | TGTGCCAGCAGTGCGGGGGACAGGTCTAACTATGGCTACACCTTC | CASSAGDRSNYGYTF
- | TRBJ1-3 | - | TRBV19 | TGTGCCAGTAGTATCCGGGGAGCCGGAAACACCATATATTTT | CASSIRGAGNTIYF
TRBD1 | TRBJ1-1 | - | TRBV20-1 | TGCAGTGCTAGTTACAGGGGCGGCACTGAAGCTTTCTTT | CSASYRGGTEAFF
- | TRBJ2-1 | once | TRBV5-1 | TGCGCCAGCAGCGAATTACAGGGTTCGAATTGGGGTGAGCAGTTCTTC | CASSELQGSNWGEQFF
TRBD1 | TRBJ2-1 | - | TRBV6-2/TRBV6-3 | TGTGCCAGCAGCACGGCTTGGGACAGAGACAATGAGCAGTTCTTC | CASSTAWDRDNEQFF
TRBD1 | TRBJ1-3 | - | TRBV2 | TGTGCCAGCAGCTGGACAGGGACAGCTGGAAACACCATATATTTT | CASSWTGTAGNTIYF
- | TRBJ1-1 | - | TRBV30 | TGTGCCGGGGATCTTGTCGCTTTCTTT | CAGDLVAFF
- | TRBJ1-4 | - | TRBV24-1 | TGTGCCACCAGTGATCACAGGGACGCAACTAATGAAAAACTGTTTTTT | CATSDHRDATNEKLFF
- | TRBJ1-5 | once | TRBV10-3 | TGTGCCATCAGGGGAGGGGCGAGAGACCAGCCCCAGCATTTT | CAIRGGARDQPQHF
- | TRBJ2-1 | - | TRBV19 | TGTGCCAGTAGTCGGTCGTACAATGAGCAGTTCTTC | CASSRSYNEQFF
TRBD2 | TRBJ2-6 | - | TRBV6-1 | TGTGCCAGCAGTGCCGGGACTAGCTCTGGGGCCAACGTCCTGACTTTC | CASSAGTSSGANVLTF
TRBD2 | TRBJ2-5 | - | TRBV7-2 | TGTGCCAGCAGCTTAGATCGCGGGAGCAAGACCCAGTACTTC | CASSLDRGSKTQYF
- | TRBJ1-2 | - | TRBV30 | TGTGCCTGGAGTAGAGAAGAGGGCTACACCTTC | CAWSREEGYTF
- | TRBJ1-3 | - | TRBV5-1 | TGCGCCAGCAGCTTGTTCAGGGCCTCTGGAAACACCATATATTTT | CASSLFRASGNTIYF
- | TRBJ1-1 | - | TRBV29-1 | TGCAGCGTTGAAGACGGGATCACTGAAGCTTTCTTT | CSVEDGITEAFF
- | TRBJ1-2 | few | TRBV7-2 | TGTGCCAGCAGCTTAGCGGCAGGGCCCTATGGCTACACCTTC | CASSLAAGPYGYTF
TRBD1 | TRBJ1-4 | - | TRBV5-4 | TGTGCCAGCAGCCGGACAGGGGATGCAACTAATGAAAAACTGTTTTTT | CASSRTGDATNEKLFF
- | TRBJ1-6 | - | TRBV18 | TGTGCCACACAGGACAGATCTAATAATTCACCCCTCCACTTT | CATQDRSNNSPLHF
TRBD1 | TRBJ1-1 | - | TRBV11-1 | TGTGCCAGCAGCTTTTCAGGGGGCACGACTGAAGCTTTCTTT | CASSFSGGTTEAFF
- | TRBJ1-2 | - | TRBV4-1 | TGCGCCAGCAGCCCCCCGGGGGGGCTTAACTATGGCTACACCTTC | CASSPPGGLNYGYTF
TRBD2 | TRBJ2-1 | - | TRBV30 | TGTGCCTGGACGAGTGCGGCGGGGGGGCCCAATGAGCAGTTCTTC | CAWTSAAGGPNEQFF
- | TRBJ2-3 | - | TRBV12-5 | TGTGCTAGTGGTTTGGGACAAAGCACAGATACGCAGTATTTT | CASGLGQSTDTQYF
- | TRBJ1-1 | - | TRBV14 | TGTGCCAGCAGCCAAGACCCAGGGTGCTCTGAAGCTTTCTTT | CASSQDPGCSEAFF